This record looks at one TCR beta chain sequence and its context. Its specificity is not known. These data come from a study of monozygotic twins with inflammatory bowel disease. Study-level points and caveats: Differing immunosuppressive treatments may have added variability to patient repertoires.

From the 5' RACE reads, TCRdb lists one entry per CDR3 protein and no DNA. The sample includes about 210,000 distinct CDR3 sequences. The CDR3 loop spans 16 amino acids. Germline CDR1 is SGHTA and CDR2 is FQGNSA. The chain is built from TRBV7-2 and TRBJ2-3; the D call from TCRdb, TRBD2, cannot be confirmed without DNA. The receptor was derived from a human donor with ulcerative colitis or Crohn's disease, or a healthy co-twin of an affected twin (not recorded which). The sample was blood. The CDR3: CASSLSLARHLDTQYF.